This is a list of T cell receptor beta chains from one sample in a study of immune reconstitution after stem cell transplant in scleroderma. Each CDR3 protein is one row after TCRdb ran MiXCR on the RT-PCR reads. Here the sample spans 3,500 to 4,000 distinct CDR3 sequences, under 7.5% being singletons. This material was acquired before or after autologous hematopoietic stem cell transplantation (not recorded which). These receptors were obtained from a female donor with systemic sclerosis. Each CDR3 is given with its conserved first and last residue. Fields, in order: V gene, D gene, CDR3 length, J gene, clone size, CDR3 protein, CDR3 DNA. A D gene is named only where the DNA matches it firmly. Size tells how often a clone was seen (once, few, many) or the class of an expanded clone, and some rows leave it out.

>TRBV5-1|NA|13|TRBJ1-5|medium-sized
CASSPGGHQPQHF
TGCGCCAGCAGTCCGGGAGGGCATCAGCCCCAGCATTTT
>TRBV6-1|NA|14|TRBJ1-2|NA
CASTSAGNVYGYTF
TGTGCCAGCACCTCAGCAGGGAACGTCTATGGCTACACCTTC
>TRBV20-1|TRBD1|13|TRBJ2-7|medium-sized
CSARQGASYEQYF
TGCAGTGCTAGACAGGGGGCTTCCTACGAGCAGTACTTC
>TRBV7-2|NA|14|TRBJ2-1|medium-sized
CASSTEISDPRQFF
TGTGCCAGCAGCACCGAGATCTCGGACCCGCGCCAGTTCTTC
>TRBV6-2/TRBV6-3|NA|12|TRBJ2-1|medium-sized
CASSLPLDEQFF
TGTGCCAGCAGCCTACCGTTGGATGAGCAGTTCTTC
>TRBV5-1|TRBD1|15|TRBJ1-4|medium-sized
CASSTRTGGSEKLFF
TGCGCCAGCAGCACAAGGACAGGGGGCAGTGAAAAACTGTTTTTT
>TRBV11-2|NA|18|TRBJ1-1|NA
CASSLLRPGHMMNTEAFF
TGTGCCAGCAGCTTACTCCGACCGGGACATATGATGAACACTGAAGCTTTCTTT
>TRBV19|NA|15|TRBJ2-7|few
CASSIGASDGSEQYF
TGTGCCAGTAGTATAGGCGCTAGCGACGGATCAGAGCAGTACTTC
>TRBV20-1|TRBD1|14|TRBJ2-3|medium-sized
CSASPGQFGLTQYF
TGCAGTGCTAGCCCGGGACAGTTCGGGCTTACGCAGTATTTT
>TRBV27|NA|14|TRBJ1-1|NA
CASSFGGAGTEAFF
TGTGCCAGCAGTTTCGGGGGGGCCGGGACTGAAGCTTTCTTT
>TRBV5-1|TRBD1|15|TRBJ1-1|medium-sized
CASSLGDRGNTEAFF
TGCGCCAGCAGCTTGGGTGACAGGGGGAACACTGAAGCTTTCTTT
>TRBV20-1|TRBD2|13|TRBJ2-3|medium-sized
CSAPGLAADTQYF
TGCAGTGCCCCTGGACTAGCCGCAGATACGCAGTATTTT
>TRBV20-1|NA|14|TRBJ1-1|medium-sized
CSARPQPLNTEAFF
TGTAGTGCTAGGCCGCAGCCTCTGAACACTGAAGCTTTCTTT
>TRBV12-3/TRBV12-4|NA|14|TRBJ1-1|medium-sized
CASTKLKLNTEAFF
TGTGCCAGTACAAAACTCAAACTGAACACTGAAGCTTTCTTT
>TRBV5-1|NA|11|TRBJ2-7|medium-sized
CASSLAHEQYF
TGCGCCAGCAGCTTGGCCCACGAGCAGTACTTC
>TRBV20-1|NA|14|TRBJ2-1|medium-sized
CSADTSTLYNEQFF
TGCAGTGCGGATACTAGCACCCTATACAATGAGCAGTTCTTC
>TRBV25-1|NA|12|TRBJ1-6|medium-sized
CASRFGTEALHF
TGTGCCAGCAGATTTGGGACTGAGGCCCTCCACTTT
>TRBV7-9|NA|15|TRBJ1-4|medium-sized
CASKSGARGNEKLFF
TGTGCCAGCAAGAGTGGCGCCAGAGGAAATGAAAAACTGTTTTTT
>TRBV4-2|TRBD1|14|TRBJ2-7|NA
CASGRTGGSYEQYF
TGTGCCAGCGGCCGGACAGGGGGTTCCTACGAGCAGTACTTC
>TRBV29-1|TRBD1|13|TRBJ1-2|medium-sized
CSVFGQGEWGYTF
TGCAGCGTCTTCGGACAGGGGGAGTGGGGCTACACCTTC
>TRBV20-1|NA|11|TRBJ1-5|medium-sized
CSASRNGPQHF
TGCAGTGCTAGCAGGAATGGGCCCCAGCATTTT
>TRBV7-7|NA|15|TRBJ2-5|medium-sized
CASSSVGTRTETQYF
TGTGCTAGCAGCTCTGTCGGGACACGGACAGAGACCCAGTACTTC
>TRBV6-5|TRBD1|17|TRBJ1-5|medium-sized
CASSPGQGGFSNQPQHF
TGTGCCAGCAGTCCGGGACAGGGAGGATTTAGCAATCAGCCCCAGCATTTT
>TRBV5-8|TRBD2|15|TRBJ2-1|medium-sized
CASSFPTSVWNEQFF
TGTGCCAGCAGCTTCCCGACTAGCGTGTGGAATGAGCAGTTCTTC
>TRBV10-3|NA|13|TRBJ2-3|medium-sized
CAIGLRPDGTQYF
TGTGCCATCGGGTTACGCCCGGACGGTACGCAGTATTTT
>TRBV18|NA|12|TRBJ2-7|NA
CASSPTSYEQYF
TGTGCCAGCTCCCCAACAAGTTACGAGCAGTACTTC
>TRBV6-5|NA|14|TRBJ1-2|medium-sized
CASSTPDSSYGYTF
TGTGCCAGCAGCACCCCCGACAGTAGCTATGGCTACACCTTC
>TRBV7-8|TRBD1|14|TRBJ1-1|NA
CASSGGQGHTEAFF
TGTGCCAGCAGCGGTGGACAGGGTCACACTGAAGCTTTCTTT
>TRBV7-9|NA|11|TRBJ2-7|NA
CASSRAYEQYF
TGTGCCAGCAGCCGAGCCTACGAGCAGTACTTC
>TRBV19|NA|13|TRBJ2-4|large
CASKEGGGNIQYF
TGTGCCAGTAAGGAGGGAGGCGGAAACATTCAGTACTTC
>TRBV3-1|NA|14|TRBJ1-1|medium-sized
CASNQLSKNTEAFF
TGTGCCAGCAACCAGTTGTCGAAGAACACTGAAGCTTTCTTT
>TRBV18|NA|15|TRBJ1-5|NA
CASSPSGHWDQPQHF
TGTGCCAGCTCACCATCGGGACACTGGGATCAGCCCCAGCATTTT
>TRBV20-1|NA|14|TRBJ2-3|medium-sized
CSARRGLSTDTQYF
TGCAGTGCTAGACGCGGGCTGTCCACAGATACGCAGTATTTT
>TRBV18|TRBD1|17|TRBJ2-1|NA
CASSPTLGTVLTNEQFF
TGTGCCAGCTCACCAACGCTCGGGACAGTACTTACCAATGAGCAGTTCTTC
>TRBV5-1|NA|14|TRBJ1-4|medium-sized
CASSTSGTNEKLFF
TGCGCCAGCAGCACTTCAGGGACTAATGAAAAACTGTTTTTT
>TRBV7-7|TRBD2|14|TRBJ2-3|few
CASSRLAVTDTQYF
TGTGCCAGCAGCCGACTAGCGGTCACAGATACGCAGTATTTT
>TRBV5-1|TRBD2|16|TRBJ2-7|medium-sized
CASSLGPSGNTYEQYF
TGCGCCAGCAGCTTGGGCCCTAGCGGGAATACCTACGAGCAGTACTTC
>TRBV15|TRBD2|17|TRBJ2-3|medium-sized
CATSKTRGSYGTDTQYF
TGTGCCACCAGCAAAACGCGCGGGAGCTATGGCACAGATACGCAGTATTTT
>TRBV20-1|NA|16|TRBJ2-7|few
CSARDAQRRLVYEQYF
TGCAGTGCTAGAGACGCGCAAAGACGGCTAGTCTACGAGCAGTACTTC
>TRBV10-2|NA|14|TRBJ1-5|medium-sized
CASRAGAYNQPQHF
TGCGCCAGCAGGGCAGGGGCCTACAATCAGCCCCAGCATTTT
>TRBV9|TRBD2|16|TRBJ2-1|once
CVSSAGLAGTNNEQFF
TGTGTCAGCAGCGCCGGACTAGCGGGGACTAACAATGAGCAGTTCTTC
>TRBV7-2|NA|14|TRBJ2-7|medium-sized
CASSVGTQPYEQYF
TGTGCCAGCAGCGTCGGGACACAACCCTACGAGCAGTACTTC
>TRBV6-2/TRBV6-3|NA|14|TRBJ2-7|medium-sized
CASSYTGWEYEQYF
TGTGCCAGCAGTTATACAGGATGGGAGTACGAGCAGTACTTC
>TRBV29-1|NA|12|TRBJ1-2|NA
CSVQGGVGGYIF
TGCAGCGTACAGGGCGGAGTTGGTGGCTACATCTTC
>TRBV5-1|NA|11|TRBJ2-5|few
CASSKGETQYF
TGCGCCAGCAGCAAGGGGGAGACCCAGTACTTC
>TRBV20-1|NA|13|TRBJ1-1|medium-sized
CSARTGGKSEAFF
TGCAGTGCTAGAACGGGGGGCAAAAGTGAAGCTTTCTTT